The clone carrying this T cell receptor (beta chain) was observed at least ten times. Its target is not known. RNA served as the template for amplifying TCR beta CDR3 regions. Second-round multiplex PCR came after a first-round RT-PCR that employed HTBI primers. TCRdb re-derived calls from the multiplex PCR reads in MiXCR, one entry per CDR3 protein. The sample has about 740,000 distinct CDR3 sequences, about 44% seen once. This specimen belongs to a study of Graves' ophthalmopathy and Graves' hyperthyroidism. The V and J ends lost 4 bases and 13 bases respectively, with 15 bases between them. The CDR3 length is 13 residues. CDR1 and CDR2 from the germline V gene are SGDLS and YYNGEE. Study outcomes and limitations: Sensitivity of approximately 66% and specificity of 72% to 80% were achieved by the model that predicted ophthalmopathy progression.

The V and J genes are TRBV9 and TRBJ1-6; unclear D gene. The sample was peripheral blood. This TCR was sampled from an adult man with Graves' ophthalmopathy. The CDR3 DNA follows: TGTGCCAGCAGCCAAGCACGGCAATCGCCCCTCCACTTT. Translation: CASSQARQSPLHF.